This T cell receptor (beta chain) stems from a study of blood T cell repertoires in COVID-19. Overall study: T cells, B-cell-depleted T cells, or PBMCs provided the cDNA or gDNA that served as material.

CDR1 is LGHNA, CDR2 YNFKEQ, per germline. The V and J ends lost 0 bases and 5 bases, in that order; junction bases with no gene match: 3. CDR3 length equals 16 residues. In Seattle, patients joined the study during active infection and were tracked longitudinally. Original processing notes: Cell counts per sample came from amplifying reference gene primers. TCRdb's copy holds only in-frame clones and misses some; the assay was immunoSEQ multiplex PCR. D and trimming were read from the DNA, whereas the V and J calls and clone size are those reported in that table. The sample records 190,000 or so clones, 70% to 90% being singletons.

Sequenced material: peripheral blood. The source of this sequence is a man in his sixties with COVID-19, enrolled during active disease. V usage is TRBV4-2 and J usage is TRBJ2-1, with 11 positions matching TRBD2. The CDR3 DNA reads TGTGCCAGCAGCCAAGATAGCGGGAGGGCCAACAATGAGCAGTTCTTC. This encodes CASSQDSGRANNEQFF.